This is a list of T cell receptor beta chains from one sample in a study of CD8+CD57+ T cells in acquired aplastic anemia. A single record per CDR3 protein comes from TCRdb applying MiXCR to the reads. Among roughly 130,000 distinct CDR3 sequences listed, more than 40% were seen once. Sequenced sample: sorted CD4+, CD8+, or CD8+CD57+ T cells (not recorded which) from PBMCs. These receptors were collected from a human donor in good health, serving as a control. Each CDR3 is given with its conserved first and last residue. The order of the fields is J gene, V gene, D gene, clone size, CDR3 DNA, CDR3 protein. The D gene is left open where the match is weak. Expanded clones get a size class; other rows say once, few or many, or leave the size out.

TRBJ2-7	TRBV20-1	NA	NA	TGCAGTGCTAGAGGGTCCGACCCCTACGAGCAGTACTTC	CSARGSDPYEQYF
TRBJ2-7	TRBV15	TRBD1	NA	TGTGCCACCAGCAGAGGACAGGGTACCAACGAGCAGTACTTC	CATSRGQGTNEQYF
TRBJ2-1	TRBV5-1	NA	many	TGCGCCAGCAGCCCCTATGGCGGCGGCTACAATGAGCAGTTCTTC	CASSPYGGGYNEQFF
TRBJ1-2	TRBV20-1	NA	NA	TGCAGTGCAAGTCCCACAAAGTTCTATGGCTACACCTTC	CSASPTKFYGYTF
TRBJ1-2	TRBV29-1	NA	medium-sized	TGCAGCGTTCGGCGCGGACCGTCAGGTGAGAGTGGCTACACCTTC	CSVRRGPSGESGYTF
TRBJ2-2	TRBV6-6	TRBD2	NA	TGTGCCAGCAGTTACTCTGCGGGGGGTGGGACCGGGGAGCTGTTTTTT	CASSYSAGGGTGELFF
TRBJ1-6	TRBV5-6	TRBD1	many	TGTGCCAGCAGCTGGACAGGGTTGCGTGGTTCACCCCTCCACTTT	CASSWTGLRGSPLHF
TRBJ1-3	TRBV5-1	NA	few	TGCGCCGGCAGCCGGACGGGAGACACCATATATTTT	CAGSRTGDTIYF
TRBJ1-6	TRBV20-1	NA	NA	TGCAGTGCTCCTTCTATGGGGGCGGTTGCACCACCCCCCCACTTT	CSAPSMGAVAPPPHF
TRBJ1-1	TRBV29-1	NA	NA	TGCAGCGTTGAGATGGGGCAGGGGACTGAAGCTTTCTTT	CSVEMGQGTEAFF
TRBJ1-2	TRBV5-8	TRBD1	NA	TGTGCCAGCAGCGTGGACAGGGGTTTCGACTATGGCTACACCTTC	CASSVDRGFDYGYTF
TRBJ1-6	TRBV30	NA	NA	TGTGCCTGGAGTGTAGGTTCACCCCTCCACTTT	CAWSVGSPLHF
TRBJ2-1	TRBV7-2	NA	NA	TGTGCCAGCAGTTGGGGGGAGAATGAGCAGTTCTTC	CASSWGENEQFF
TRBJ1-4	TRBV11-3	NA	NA	TGTGCCAGCAGCCCGTTGGGGGGGGCGGCCGAAAAACTGTTTTTT	CASSPLGGAAEKLFF
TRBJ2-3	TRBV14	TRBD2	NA	TGTGCCAGCAGCCAAGGCTATTCTTCGGCTAGCGGGGGGCTCACAGATACGCAGTATTTT	CASSQGYSSASGGLTDTQYF
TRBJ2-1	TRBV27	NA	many	TGTGCCAGCAGAGGGGGGCAGGGCAATGAGCAGTTCTTC	CASRGGQGNEQFF
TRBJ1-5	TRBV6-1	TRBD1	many	TGTGCCAGCACCGGACAGGGGGGACAGCCCCAGCATTTT	CASTGQGGQPQHF
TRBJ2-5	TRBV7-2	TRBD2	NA	TGTGCCAGCAGCCTGACGGGGGGGACCAACCGGGAGACCCAGTACTTC	CASSLTGGTNRETQYF
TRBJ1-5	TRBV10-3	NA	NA	TGTGCCATCAGTGAGCTATGGAGCAATCAGCCCCAGCATTTT	CAISELWSNQPQHF
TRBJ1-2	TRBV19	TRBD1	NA	TGTGCCAGTAGTATAACGACAGGGGGCGAAGGCTACACCTTC	CASSITTGGEGYTF
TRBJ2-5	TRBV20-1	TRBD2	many	TGCAGTGCTAGAGATCAAGCGGGACGTAAAGAGACCCAGTACTTC	CSARDQAGRKETQYF
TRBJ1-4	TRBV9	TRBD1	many	TGTGCCAGCAGCGTGAATACAGGGGGAGGTGAAAAACTGTTTTTT	CASSVNTGGGEKLFF
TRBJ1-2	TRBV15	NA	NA	TGTGCCACCAGCAGAGACACGGGAGGGGTCTATGGCTACACCTTC	CATSRDTGGVYGYTF
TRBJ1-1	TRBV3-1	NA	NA	TGTGCCAGCAGCCAAACAAGAGGGGTCGACACTGAAGCTTTCTTT	CASSQTRGVDTEAFF
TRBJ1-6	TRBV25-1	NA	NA	TGTGCCAGCAGCGCAGAGGGGGAGTGGAATTCACCCCTCCACTTT	CASSAEGEWNSPLHF
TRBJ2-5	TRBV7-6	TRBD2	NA	TGTGCCAGCATCATAGCGGGGGGGCAAGAGACCCAGTACTTC	CASIIAGGQETQYF
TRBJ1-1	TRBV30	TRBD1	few	TGTGCCTGGACCCCCCCTGGACAGGGGAACACTGAAGCTTTCTTT	CAWTPPGQGNTEAFF
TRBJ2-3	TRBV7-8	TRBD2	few	TGTGCCAGCAGTCTACCTAGCGGGGGGGCTGCAGATACGCAGTATTTT	CASSLPSGGAADTQYF
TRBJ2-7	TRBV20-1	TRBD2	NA	TGCAGTGCTGGTGGGACTAGCGGGGGGCGAGCCTACGAGCAGTACTTC	CSAGGTSGGRAYEQYF
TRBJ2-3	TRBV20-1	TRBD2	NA	TGCAGTGCTAGAGACCCGGGACTAGCGGGGGGGCTGACGCAGTATTTT	CSARDPGLAGGLTQYF
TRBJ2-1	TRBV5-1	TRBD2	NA	TGCGCCAGCAGCTTGGTTAGCGGGGGGGCCAGGGAGCAGTTCTTC	CASSLVSGGAREQFF
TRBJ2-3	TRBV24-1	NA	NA	TGTGCCATCAGTGAGCTTAGCGCCACTAGCACAGATACGCAGTATTTT	CAISELSATSTDTQYF
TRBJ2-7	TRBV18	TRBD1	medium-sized	TGTGCCAGCAGCTTAAACAGGGGGTACGAGCAGTACTTC	CASSLNRGYEQYF
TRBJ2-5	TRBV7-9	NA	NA	TGTGCCAGCAGCGGACAATACGGGGTTGGGGAGACCCAGTACTTC	CASSGQYGVGETQYF
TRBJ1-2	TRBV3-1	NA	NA	TGTGCCAGCAGCCAAGCAGGACAGCAAAATGGCTACACCTTC	CASSQAGQQNGYTF
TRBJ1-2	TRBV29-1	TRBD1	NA	TGCAGCGCTGACAGGGAGGCGACCTATGGCTACACCTTC	CSADREATYGYTF
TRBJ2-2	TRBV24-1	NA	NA	TGTGCCACCAGTGCTCGGGCCAACACCGGGGAGCTGTTTTTT	CATSARANTGELFF
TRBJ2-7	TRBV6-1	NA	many	TGTGCCAGCAGTGATAAATCGGATTGGAGGTCCTACGAGCAGTACTTC	CASSDKSDWRSYEQYF
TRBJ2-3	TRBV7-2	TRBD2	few	TGTGCCAGCAGCTTAGCCCTAGCGGGGGGCCGGGGAGATACGCAGTATTTT	CASSLALAGGRGDTQYF
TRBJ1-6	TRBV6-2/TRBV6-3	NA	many	TGTGCCAGCAGTTACTCGAAGTTGTCGAGCTCCTATAATTCACCCCTCCACTTT	CASSYSKLSSSYNSPLHF
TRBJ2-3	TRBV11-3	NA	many	TGTGCCAGCAGCCTAGGGATTAGCACAGATACGCAGTATTTT	CASSLGISTDTQYF
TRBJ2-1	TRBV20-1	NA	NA	TGCAGTGCTAGACGGCAGGACGGTGTGCGGTTCTTC	CSARRQDGVRFF
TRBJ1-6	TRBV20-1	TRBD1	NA	TGCAGTGCTAGAGATCGGGACAGGGGGAAAGATTCACCCCTCCACTTT	CSARDRDRGKDSPLHF
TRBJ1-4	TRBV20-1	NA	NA	TGCAGTGCTAGAGATCCTAACCGGGGGGTTGGTGAAAAACTGTTTTTT	CSARDPNRGVGEKLFF
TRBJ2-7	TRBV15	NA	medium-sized	TGTGCCACCAGCAGAGATCCCCCCGGAAACAAGTACTTC	CATSRDPPGNKYF
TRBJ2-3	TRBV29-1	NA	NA	TGCAGCGTTCTAGGGGGGACTAGCACAGATACGCAGTATTTT	CSVLGGTSTDTQYF
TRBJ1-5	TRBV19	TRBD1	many	TGTGCCAGTAGTAGCCGTCGACAGGGTTTAACTGGCAATCAGCCCCAGCATTTT	CASSSRRQGLTGNQPQHF
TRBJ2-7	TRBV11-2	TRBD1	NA	TGTGCCAGCAGCCGACAGGGGACGAGCTCCTACGAGCAGTACTTC	CASSRQGTSSYEQYF
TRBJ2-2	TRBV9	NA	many	TGTGCCAGCAGCTCGAGGTCCCATACACGCAGCTTCGGGGAGCTGTTTTTT	CASSSRSHTRSFGELFF
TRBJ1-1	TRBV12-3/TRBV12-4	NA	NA	TGTGCCAGCAGTCCCGGTGTGAGCACTGAAGCTTTCTTT	CASSPGVSTEAFF
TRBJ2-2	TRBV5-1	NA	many	TGCGCCAGCAGCTCCGAGCCCTCCGGGGAGCTGTTTTTT	CASSSEPSGELFF
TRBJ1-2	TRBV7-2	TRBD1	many	TGTGCCAGCAGCTTCTCAGGGGGCGGATCAGATGGCTACACCTTC	CASSFSGGGSDGYTF
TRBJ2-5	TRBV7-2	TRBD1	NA	TGTGCCAGCAGCCCAGGGGGGACCCAGTACTTC	CASSPGGTQYF
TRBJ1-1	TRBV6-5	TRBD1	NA	TGTGCCAGCAGTTCGGCGGGGGGGACAGGGGAAGGCACTGAAGCTTTCTTT	CASSSAGGTGEGTEAFF
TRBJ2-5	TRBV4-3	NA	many	TGCGCCAGCAGCCGGAAGGGAGGGACAGCCCGAGGGGGAGTAGAGACCCAGTACTTC	CASSRKGGTARGGVETQYF
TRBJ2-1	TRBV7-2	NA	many	TGTGCCAGCAGCTTAGCCGCCGGGGCCACCCTTCTCAGTAATGAGCAGTTCTTC	CASSLAAGATLLSNEQFF
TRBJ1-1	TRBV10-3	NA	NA	TGTGCCATCAGTTCCGACAGACATGAAGCTTTCTTT	CAISSDRHEAFF
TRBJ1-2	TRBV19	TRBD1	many	TGTGCCAGTAGTACTCCCGGGACAGGGGGCACCGGCTACACCTTC	CASSTPGTGGTGYTF